The sequence of this T cell receptor (beta chain) was determined in a study of cytomegalovirus exposure and HLA in healthy donors. Broader study findings: Cytomegalovirus-associated status was assigned to approximately 160 TCR beta chains. In a later analysis, first-cohort TCR clusters were found to tend to co-occur in the approximately 120 validation repertoires.

It was the approximately 110-subject validation cohort, separate from the roughly 700-subject first cohort, to which the donors belonged. Only in-frame clones appear in the TCRdb table, and some are missing; sequencing was by immunoSEQ multiplex PCR. The sample comprises about 150,000 clones, approximately 86% of which are singletons, and about 22% rests with the top ten. Note on this clone: As yet, its antigen is unknown.

V was cut by 5 bases and J by 5 bases, with 9 bases left in between. Germline V gene data show CDR1 as SGHAT and CDR2 as FQDESV (reference sequence). This CDR3 has 13 amino acids. Sequencing was done on a sample of PBMCs. The J gene is TRBJ2-2, the V gene TRBV11-1; TRBD1 is a possible D gene (6 bases). The clonotype comes from a man aged 18 to 30 in good health and CMV-seropositive. The CDR3 here is CASSPDRTGELFF. As DNA, the CDR3 is TGTGCCAGCAGCCCGGACAGAACCGGGGAGCTGTTTTTT.